The present entry profiles one T cell receptor beta chain with its context. What it recognizes is unknown. Methods used by the authors: Junction-only immunoSEQ data arrived without quality scores, meaning filtering differed. The table came from immunoSEQ multiplex PCR; TCRdb's copy has only in-frame clones and leaves some out. The DNA was the basis for D and trimming; V, J and clone size are from that table. Among 2 million to 3 million clones listed, 80% to 95% were seen once. The germline V and J ends were trimmed by 6 bases and 3 bases, with 16 bases remaining between them. Per the germline V gene, CDR1 is MGHRA and CDR2 is YSYEKL. The CDR3 spans 15 residues. The entry originates in a study of shared clonotypes between healthy human individuals. Study results and limitations: The naive CD4 repertoires of a handful of donors were compared, and about 5% of clonotypes were shared. Expectations were that clonotype sharing among donors would be affected by sequencing depth.

Sequenced: naive CD4+ T cells from PBMCs. As for subset: CD45RA+ positively selected. V usage is TRBV4-1 and J usage is TRBJ2-3; possible D gene TRBD2, 6 bases. This clonotype was sampled from a man between 18 and 29 years old in good health. Some clones in this sample may be carry-over from other donors' samples. The CDR3 DNA reads as TGCGCCAGCAGACCGACGGGAGATACGACAGATACGCAGTATTTT. Translated: CASRPTGDTTDTQYF.